What follows describes a single T cell receptor beta chain. Antigen unknown. This sample was taken from a study of metastatic and nonmetastatic thyroid tumors. General study points: It was reportedly found that TCR beta diversity was significantly higher in malignant thyroid tumors than in benign nodules, a difference seen in both blood and tumor samples.

With MiXCR, TCRdb reprocessed the PCR reads. The repertoire includes roughly 5,900 clones, under 30% of them detected once, and around 10% sits in the top ten. Each patient came to thyroid surgery without any prior treatment (of any kind). The germline gives CDR1 SGHRS, CDR2 YFSETQ. With 3 bases removed from V and 2 bases from J, the gap between germline ends came to 11 bases. The CDR3 runs to 14 residues. The receptor's source is a male donor with papillary thyroid cancer or a benign thyroid nodule (not recorded which). Some clones in this sample may be carry-over from other donors' samples. The chain recombines TRBV5-1 with TRBJ2-5; D unclear. The sample comprised adjacent normal tissue. For the CDR3, the DNA is TGCGCCAGCAGCTCCGCCACAGCGCAAGAGACCCAGTACTTC. Translating it yields CASSSATAQETQYF.